A selection of T cell receptor beta chains follows, all from one sample in a study of cytomegalovirus exposure and HLA in healthy donors. This table comes from immunoSEQ multiplex PCR, and its TCRdb copy is limited to in-frame clones, with some not included. The sample shows 150,000 or so clones, and around 1.5% sits with its ten largest clones. The sample comprised PBMCs. These receptors were collected from a woman aged 45-60 years in good health and CMV-seronegative. CDR3s include the opening cysteine and the closing phenylalanine or tryptophan. D genes are given only for firm matches.

D gene	V gene	J gene	CDR3 DNA	CDR3 protein
NA	TRBV5-1	TRBJ1-2	TGCGCCAGCAGCTTGAGCAACTATGGCTACACCTTC	CASSLSNYGYTF
NA	TRBV19	TRBJ1-1	TGTGCCAGTAGTGGTCGGAGGAACACTGAAGCTTTCTTT	CASSGRRNTEAFF
NA	TRBV7-2	TRBJ1-3	TGTGCCAGCAGCTTAGTCCGTGCAGACTCTGGAAACACCATATATTTT	CASSLVRADSGNTIYF
TRBD1	TRBV28	TRBJ1-1	TGTGCCAGCAGTCTACAGGGGGGTAGCACTGAAGCTTTCTTT	CASSLQGGSTEAFF
TRBD1	TRBV19	TRBJ2-7	TGTGCCAGTACCCCAGGGGGAGACTCCTACGAGCAGTACTTC	CASTPGGDSYEQYF
TRBD2	TRBV11-1	TRBJ2-2	TGTGCCAGCAGCTTTGCGTCTAGCGGGAGCGGGGAGCTGTTTTTT	CASSFASSGSGELFF
NA	TRBV2	TRBJ2-5	TGTGCCAGCCAAGGACAGCAGGGGGGAGAGACCCAGTACTTC	CASQGQQGGETQYF
TRBD2	TRBV7-6	TRBJ2-1	TGTGCCAGCAGCCTCTCTAGCGGGACTGGGAATGAGCAGTTCTTC	CASSLSSGTGNEQFF
NA	TRBV2	TRBJ2-1	TGTGCCACCTTAACGGGCCCTGGAAACTGGAGGGAGCAGTTCTTC	CATLTGPGNWREQFF
NA	TRBV19	TRBJ2-3	TGTGCCAGTAGTATTTGGGGAGGGACAGGCATCACAGATACGCAGTATTTT	CASSIWGGTGITDTQYF
NA	TRBV4-3	TRBJ1-4	TGCGCCAGCAGCCAAGGGGAGTTTAATGAAAAACTGTTTTTT	CASSQGEFNEKLFF
NA	TRBV27	TRBJ2-2	TGTGCCAGCAGTTTAAGGACAGCGAACACCGGGGAGCTGTTTTTT	CASSLRTANTGELFF
NA	TRBV7-2	TRBJ1-2	TGTGCCAGCAGCTCACAGGGACGAGGTGGCTACACCTTC	CASSSQGRGGYTF
NA	TRBV19	TRBJ1-4	TGTGCCAGTAGTAAGCGGGGACCTAATGAAAAACTGTTTTTT	CASSKRGPNEKLFF
TRBD1	TRBV9	TRBJ1-1	TGTGCCAGCAGCGTTGGACAGGGGTTCACTGAAGCTTTCTTT	CASSVGQGFTEAFF